This T cell receptor beta chain stems from a study of T cell responses to AZD1222 COVID-19 vaccine. V was clipped by 2 bases and J by 2 bases, with 13 bases between them. The CDR3 contains 14 residues. Germline loops: CDR1 GTSNPN, CDR2 SVGIG (reference sequence). Here immunoSEQ multiplex PCR was the method, and the copy in TCRdb shows in-frame clones only, minus some. Of more than 150,000 clones in the sample, more than 90% are singletons; the top ten hold about 1.6%. The gene calls are TRBV30 and TRBJ2-7; possibly TRBD2 for D (6 bases). The sample was peripheral blood, taken 28 days after the second AZD1222 dose. This clonotype originated in an adult who received the AZD1222 COVID-19 vaccine. CDR3 DNA: TGTGCCTGGAGTCAGGGCGGGGTGGCCTACGAGCAGTACTTC. This translates into CAWSQGGVAYEQYF.